This entry lists 4 T cell receptor beta chains sequenced from one sample in a study of shared clonotypes between healthy human individuals. Repertoires were generated with immunoSEQ multiplex PCR, while TCRdb's copy carries only in-frame clones and drops some. The sample lists 780,000 or so clones, just under 75% occurring once. Sequenced sample: memory CD4+ T cells sorted from blood. As for subset: CD45RA-negative fraction. The receptors here all came from a woman aged 25 to 45 in good health.

There are a few counts of this clone. V and J are TRBV27 and TRBJ2-3, with D possibly TRBD1 on 5 matching bases. The germline V and J ends were trimmed by 7 bases and 6 bases, with 11 bases remaining between them. Per the germline V gene, CDR1 is MNHEY and CDR2 is SMNVEV (reference sequence). The CDR3 is made up of 12 amino acids. The CDR3 spells CASKRPGDTQYF. Written as DNA, the CDR3 is TGTGCCAGCAAGCGCCCAGGGGATACGCAGTATTTT.

The V and J genes are TRBV7-2 and TRBJ1-2; 8 bases are shared with TRBD1. Looked up from germline, CDR1 is SGHTA and CDR2 is FQGNSA. V lost 3 bases, J lost 8 bases, and 11 bases stayed unmatched. CDR3 size: 15 residues. The CDR3 loop reads CASSFSGTGPSGYTF. DNA for the CDR3: TGTGCCAGCAGCTTTTCCGGGACAGGACCCTCGGGCTACACCTTC.

The genes are TRBV6-1 and TRBJ1-1; tentatively, D is TRBD1 (5 bases). V lost 7 bases and J lost 5, with 20 bases in between. The CDR3 consists of 15 residues. Germline V gene lookup returns CDR1 MNHNS and CDR2 SASEGT. CDR3 region: CASNLPGPGRTEAFF. Written as DNA, the CDR3 is TGTGCCAGCAATTTACCGGGGCCCGGTAGGACTGAAGCTTTCTTT.

This chain uses TRBV4-2 with TRBJ2-5, with TRBD2 identical over 12 bases. The CDR3 runs to 19 residues. With V trimmed by 1 base and J by 4 bases, 13 bases remained unmatched. In germline, CDR1 is LGHNA, CDR2 YNFKEQ. CDR3 amino acids: CASSQGEKASGRERETQYF. CDR3 DNA sequence: TGTGCCAGCAGCCAAGGAGAGAAGGCTAGCGGGAGGGAGAGAGAGACCCAGTACTTC.